This note documents a single T cell receptor beta chain sequence. This entry comes from a study of shared clonotypes between healthy human individuals. Produced via immunoSEQ multiplex PCR; TCRdb's table is partial and in-frame only. Of 2 million to 3 million clones listed, approximately 93% are singletons. The CDR3 is 15 amino acids. The V gene end was trimmed by 4 bases and the J gene end by 4 bases; junction bases not matched to a gene: 7. Germline CDR1 MGHDK, CDR2 SYGVNS. This clonotype was obtained from a man between 18 and 29 years old in good health. Some clones in this sample may be carry-over from other donors' samples. The specimen sequenced was naive CD4+ T cells from PBMCs. Subset given: CD45RA+ positively selected. The chain recombines TRBV25-1 with TRBJ1-3, with TRBD1 identical over 7 bases. The CDR3 DNA is TGTGCCAGCAGTGTGGCAGGGGGGAGAGGAAACACCATATATTTT. This sequence encodes CASSVAGGRGNTIYF.